Below, 28 T cell receptor beta chains from the same sample are listed, as sequenced in a study of chemoradiotherapy in HPV16-positive cancers. The data were produced by immunoSEQ multiplex PCR, yet TCRdb's version contains in-frame clones alone and is incomplete. The sample records 25,000 to 30,000 clones, more than 80% being singletons. The source was blood, collected from a patient who underwent chemoradiotherapy. The receptors stem from a human donor with HPV-associated anogenital cancer.

This rearrangement joins TRBV11-2 to TRBJ2-1, with 8 positions matching TRBD2. Germline V gene sequence: CDR1 SGHAT, CDR2 FQNNGV. With 4 bases clipped from V and 4 bases from J, the junction kept 3 bases outside the gene matches. CDR3 size: 14 residues. For the CDR3, the DNA is TGTGCCAGCAGCTCACTAGCGGAATACAATGAGCAGTTCTTC. This codes for CASSSLAEYNEQFF.

The chain carries TRBV12-5 and TRBJ2-3, with no clear D. The germline gives CDR1 LGHNT, CDR2 FRNRAP. V lost 2 bases and J lost 1, with 4 bases in between. This CDR3 comprises 13 residues. The CDR3 is CASGLSGTDTQYF. CDR3 sequence (DNA): TGTGCTAGTGGTTTGTCGGGCACAGATACGCAGTATTTT.

The chain employs TRBV19 and TRBJ2-7; D possibly corresponds to TRBD2 (7 bases). This CDR3 region has 15 residues. The germline CDR1 and CDR2 sequences are LNHDA and SQIVND (reference sequence). Trimming left V 4 bases short and J 4 bases short, with 17 bases between. This CDR3 is CASSTAGQRDYEQYF. Here the CDR3 DNA reads TGTGCCAGTAGTACGGCTGGACAGCGGGATTACGAGCAGTACTTC.

This clone was counted a few times. The CDR3 loop reads CASSDGERMNTEAFF. CDR3 DNA: TGTGCCAGCAGTGACGGCGAGCGGATGAACACTGAAGCTTTCTTT. The V gene is TRBV2, the J gene TRBJ1-1; D ambiguous. Germline loops: CDR1 SNHLY, CDR2 FYNNEI. The V end was cut by 3 bases, the J end by 0 bases, with 11 bases between. The CDR3 extends over 15 amino acids.

J is TRBJ1-2 and V is TRBV7-2; D not resolved. CDR3 length: 15 residues. V lost 1 base and J lost 6, with 15 bases in between. CDR1 SGHTA and CDR2 FQGNSA come from the germline V gene. This chain's CDR3 is CASSLDAGTSHGYTF. Here the CDR3 DNA reads TGTGCCAGCAGCTTAGACGCGGGAACCAGCCATGGCTACACCTTC.

The chain combines TRBV4-2 with TRBJ2-1; tentative D call: TRBD1 (5 bases). CDR1 LGHNA and CDR2 YNFKEQ come from the germline V gene. The CDR3 length is 17 residues. V lost 2 bases, J lost 2 bases, and 16 bases lay in between. The CDR3 spells CASSQTVRDRAYNEQFF. The CDR3 DNA sequence: TGTGCCAGCAGCCAAACGGTACGTGACAGAGCCTACAATGAGCAGTTCTTC.

V usage is TRBV4-3 and J usage is TRBJ2-1, with D perhaps matching TRBD1 (5 bases). The CDR3 spans 16 residues. Germline V CDR1 and CDR2: LGHNA, YSLEER. Trimming took 1 base from V and 7 from J, leaving 17 bases between them. In nucleotides, the CDR3 is TGCGCCAGCAGCCAAGCCCCGGAGCAGGGCCTAAATGAGCAGTTCTTC. This codes for CASSQAPEQGLNEQFF.

CDR3 coding DNA: TGTGCCTGGAGTGAGGGCAGGGGGAGTTATCAGCCCCAGCATTTT. Translating it yields CAWSEGRGSYQPQHF. V usage is TRBV30 and J usage is TRBJ1-5; 7 positions agree with TRBD1. The CDR3 extends over 15 amino acids. Germline V gene lookup returns CDR1 GTSNPN and CDR2 SVGIG (reference sequence). With V trimmed by 1 base and J by 5 bases, 8 bases remained unmatched.

The chain combines TRBV2 with TRBJ1-5, with no clear D. Trimming stripped 7 bases from V and 3 bases from J, with 16 bases between. CDR3 length: 15 amino acids. Germline V gene sequence: CDR1 SNHLY, CDR2 FYNNEI. In nucleotides, the CDR3 is TGTGCCAGCACGACCACGGACGGACTCAATCAGCCCCAGCATTTT. Amino acids: CASTTTDGLNQPQHF.

The V call is TRBV7-2, the J call TRBJ2-7, with D maybe TRBD1 (7 bases). This CDR3 has 12 amino acids. CDR1 is SGHTA and CDR2 is FQGNSA in the germline V gene. V gave up 4 bases and J gave up 6 bases, with 10 bases separating them. The CDR3 here is CASSSQGGEQYF. The CDR3 nucleotides are TGTGCCAGCAGCTCGCAGGGGGGCGAGCAGTACTTC.

V is TRBV2 and J is TRBJ2-7, with a tentative D call TRBD2 (5 bases). This CDR3 spans 13 amino acids. In germline, CDR1 is SNHLY, CDR2 FYNNEI. Trimming took off 8 bases at V and 1 base at J, with 12 bases between the two ends. This CDR3 reads CASRSGVSYEQYF. For the CDR3, the DNA is TGTGCCAGCCGAAGCGGCGTTTCCTACGAGCAGTACTTC. The full variable domain, with the rest looked up from reference TRBV2 and TRBJ2-7, is EPEVTQTPSHQVTQMGQEVILRCVPISNHLYFYWYRQILGQKVEFLVSFYNNEISEKSEIFDDQFSVERPDGSNFTLKIRSTKLEDSAMYFCASRSGVSYEQYFGPGTRLTVT.

The chain couples TRBV5-1 to TRBJ2-2, with D hard to call. V gave up 4 bases and J gave up 5 bases, with 12 bases separating them. Germline V gene sequence: CDR1 SGHRS, CDR2 YFSETQ. The CDR3 runs to 14 residues. The CDR3 protein is CASSITKATGELFF. CDR3 DNA sequence: TGCGCCAGCAGCATAACGAAGGCTACCGGGGAGCTGTTTTTT.

V usage is TRBV4-3 and J usage is TRBJ2-1; TRBD2 matches at 9 bases. Per germline, CDR1 LGHNA and CDR2 YSLEER. The CDR3 consists of 18 residues. J lost 4 bases, V lost 4 bases, and 14 bases had no gene match. This CDR3 is CASSPLPGLASGYNEQFF. CDR3 bases: TGCGCCAGCAGCCCCCTCCCTGGACTAGCGTCGGGGTACAATGAGCAGTTCTTC.

The rearrangement joins TRBV7-9 to TRBJ2-5; D might be TRBD2 (5 bases). Trimming cost V 1 base and J 4 bases, with 10 bases left between them. From germline, CDR1 is SEHNR and CDR2 FQNEAQ (reference sequence). This CDR3 spans 14 amino acids. CDR3: CASSLVEGGETQYF. CDR3 coding DNA: TGTGCCAGCAGCTTAGTCGAAGGAGGAGAGACCCAGTACTTC.

The rearrangement uses TRBV19 and TRBJ1-2; TRBD1 is a possible D gene (5 bases). Germline V gives CDR1 LNHDA, CDR2 SQIVND (reference sequence). V gave up 6 bases and J gave up 4 bases, with 12 bases separating them. The CDR3 is made up of 13 amino acids. CDR3 nucleotides: TGTGCCAGTAGCATGTGGGGGACCTATGGCTACACCTTC. It translates to CASSMWGTYGYTF.

This clone was detected only once. V usage is TRBV5-1 and J usage is TRBJ2-1, with TRBD1 as a possible D gene (5 bases). Trimming took 0 bases from V and 5 from J, leaving 9 bases between them. Germline V gene lookup returns CDR1 SGHRS and CDR2 YFSETQ. This CDR3 spans 14 amino acids. CDR3 region: CASSLAGRDNEQFF. For the CDR3, the DNA is TGCGCCAGCAGCTTGGCCGGCAGGGACAATGAGCAGTTCTTC.

The chain joins TRBV2 to TRBJ1-2; D not resolved. The germline V gene encodes CDR1 SNHLY and CDR2 FYNNEI. Deletions cut 7 bases from V and 2 bases from J, with 8 bases between. The CDR3 contains 12 residues. CDR3 coding DNA: TGTGCCAGCAATACGGGGAACTATGGCTACACCTTC. This encodes CASNTGNYGYTF.

This rearrangement joins TRBV7-9 to TRBJ2-5; a possible D gene is TRBD1 (6 bases). The V gene's germline CDR1 is SEHNR and CDR2 FQNEAQ (reference sequence). V was trimmed by 0 bases and J by 4 bases, leaving 6 bases between them. The CDR3 is 13 amino acids. This chain's CDR3 is CASSLAGGETQYF. The DNA of the CDR3 is TGTGCCAGCAGCTTAGCAGGGGGAGAGACCCAGTACTTC.

The chain recombines TRBV6-5 with TRBJ2-1, with D possibly TRBD2 on 6 matching bases. The V gene's germline CDR1 is MNHEY and CDR2 SVGAGI. There are 14 residues in the CDR3. V lost 8 bases, J lost 7 bases, and 18 bases lay in between. The CDR3 reads CASGRVSGINEQFF. The DNA of the CDR3 is TGTGCCAGCGGAAGAGTTAGCGGAATAAATGAGCAGTTCTTC.

The CDR3, as DNA: TGTGCCAGCAGCTTAGGAATACGGCGGGACTACAATGAGCAGTTCTTC. Translation: CASSLGIRRDYNEQFF. This chain connects TRBV7-8 to TRBJ2-1; D might be TRBD2 (6 bases). V shed 1 base and J shed 3 bases, with 13 bases lying between them. Germline V CDR1 and CDR2: SGHVS, FQNEAQ. The CDR3 has 16 amino acids.

The rearrangement joins TRBV19 to TRBJ2-3; the match to TRBD1 covers 8 bases. Germline lookup yields CDR1 LNHDA and CDR2 SQIVND (reference sequence). CDR3 length: 15 residues. The V and J ends lost 7 bases and 4 bases, in that order; junction bases with no gene match: 10. For the CDR3, the DNA is TGTGCCAGTACTACGGACAGGGAAGTATCAGATACGCAGTATTTT. Protein: CASTTDREVSDTQYF.

This clone appeared once. The rearrangement links TRBV7-3 to TRBJ2-2, with 7 bases aligning to TRBD1. CDR1 is SGHTA and CDR2 is FQGTGA in the germline V gene. The CDR3 is 18 amino acids. Losses at the gene ends were 5 bases for V and 1 base for J; bases not matched to a gene: 13. The CDR3 sequence: CASSPRGIGTVNTGELFF. The CDR3, as DNA: TGTGCCAGCAGCCCGCGAGGTATCGGGACAGTGAACACCGGGGAGCTGTTTTTT.

The rearrangement links TRBV7-9 to TRBJ2-3, with 10 bases matching TRBD2. The CDR3 contains 16 residues. CDR1 and CDR2 from the germline V gene are SEHNR and FQNEAQ (reference sequence). Trimming removed 5 bases from V and 3 bases from J; junction bases left unmatched: 8. CDR3 amino acids: CASSPLAGASTDTQYF. CDR3 in DNA: TGTGCCAGCAGCCCCCTAGCGGGAGCTAGTACAGATACGCAGTATTTT.

The chain joins TRBV2 to TRBJ1-1; D is unclear. In germline, CDR1 is SNHLY, CDR2 FYNNEI. The CDR3 runs to 13 residues. Trimming stripped 4 bases from V and 0 bases from J, with 6 bases between. The CDR3 spells CASSGTVNTEAFF. The CDR3, as DNA: TGTGCCAGCAGTGGGACGGTGAACACTGAAGCTTTCTTT.

The chain combines TRBV10-3 with TRBJ2-3, with 8 bases fitting TRBD2. The ends lost 3 bases at V and 5 bases at J; junction bases unmatched: 4. The CDR3 is made up of 14 amino acids. From germline, CDR1 is ENHRY and CDR2 SYGVKD. The CDR3, as DNA: TGTGCCATCAGTGAAGCGGGAGATTTAGATACGCAGTATTTT. This gives the protein CAISEAGDLDTQYF.

The rearrangement uses TRBV6-5 and TRBJ2-7; tentatively, D is TRBD1 (5 bases). The length of the CDR3 is 15 residues. CDR1 MNHEY and CDR2 SVGAGI come from the germline V gene. V was pared by 2 bases and J by 2 bases, with 13 bases between. This CDR3 is CASSYVVGATYEQYF. CDR3 nucleotides: TGTGCCAGCAGTTACGTCGTAGGGGCGACCTACGAGCAGTACTTC.

The chain combines TRBV7-3 with TRBJ2-2; D assignment may be TRBD1 or TRBD2 (6 bases each). The CDR3 sequence is 15 residues long. Germline V CDR1 and CDR2: SGHTA, FQGTGA. V lost 5 bases, J lost 5 bases, and 15 bases lay in between. The chain's CDR3 is CASSPVGGPTGELFF. The DNA of the CDR3 is TGTGCCAGCAGCCCGGTTGGGGGGCCGACCGGGGAGCTGTTTTTT. Supplemented by reference TRBV7-3 and TRBJ2-2, the full variable domain reads GAGVSQTPSNKVTEKGKYVELRCDPISGHTALYWYRQSLGQGPEFLIYFQGTGAADDSGLPNDRFFAVRPEGSVSTLKIQRTERGDSAVYLCASSPVGGPTGELFFGEGSRLTVL.

The rearrangement uses TRBV5-4 and TRBJ2-6; D ambiguous. The CDR3 extends over 16 amino acids. In germline, CDR1 is SGHNT, CDR2 YYREEE (reference sequence). The V and J ends lost 2 bases and 0 bases respectively, with 9 bases between them. This CDR3 is CASSFLSHSGANVLTF. CDR3 nucleotide sequence: TGTGCCAGCAGCTTTCTTTCCCACTCTGGGGCCAACGTCCTGACTTTC. Variable domain in full (rest from reference TRBV5-4 and TRBJ2-6): ETGVTQSPTHLIKTRGQQVTLRCSSQSGHNTVSWYQQALGQGPQFIFQYYREEENGRGNFPPRFSGLQFPNYSSELNVNALELDDSALYLCASSFLSHSGANVLTFGAGSRLTVL.